These T cell receptor beta chains were read from a single sample in a study of blood T cell repertoires in COVID-19. Repertoires were generated with immunoSEQ multiplex PCR, while TCRdb's copy carries only in-frame clones and drops some. The sample carries approximately 180,000 clones, almost 80% recorded once. The specimen sequenced was peripheral blood. The receptors originated from a woman aged 70-85 years with acute or convalescent COVID-19. Both conserved end residues are part of each CDR3. A D gene is named only where the DNA matches it firmly. The listing skips clone size in some rows; elsewhere it reads once, few, many or a size class.

CDR3nt,CDR3aa,d_gene,v_gene,abundance,j_gene
TGTGCCAGCAGCCAAGCGGGACAGGGAAACTCACCCCTCCACTTT,CASSQAGQGNSPLHF,TRBD1,TRBV3-1/TRBV3-2,NA,TRBJ1-6
TGTGCCAGCAGTTGGACAGGGGACCTTAGCGAGCAGTACTTC,CASSWTGDLSEQYF,TRBD1,TRBV6-5,NA,TRBJ2-7
TGTGCCAGCTTTAGCGGTGGAGACTCCTACGAGCAGTACTTC,CASFSGGDSYEQYF,NA,TRBV6-6,NA,TRBJ2-7
TGTGCCTGGAGTGTCGCTTGGGGACAGCGCTCTGGGGCCAACGTCCTGACTTTC,CAWSVAWGQRSGANVLTF,TRBD1,TRBV30,NA,TRBJ2-6
TGTGCCAGCGGGACTAGATTTGCCTACGAGCAGTACTTC,CASGTRFAYEQYF,TRBD2,TRBV6-5,NA,TRBJ2-7
TGTGCCAGTTTTTCAGGGCGAGGCAATCAGCCCCAGCATTTT,CASFSGRGNQPQHF,NA,TRBV6-1,NA,TRBJ1-5
TGCAGCGTTGGGGGGCTAGCGGGAGGTCCGGGCACCGGGGAGCTGTTTTTT,CSVGGLAGGPGTGELFF,TRBD2,TRBV29-1,once,TRBJ2-2
TGTGCCAGCAGGGCCGACAGGGGGCCGGAGACCCAGTACTTC,CASRADRGPETQYF,TRBD1,TRBV6-5,NA,TRBJ2-5
TGTGCCAGTAGTTTCCTGGGAGGGAATCAGCCCCAGCATTTT,CASSFLGGNQPQHF,NA,TRBV19,NA,TRBJ1-5
TGTGCCAGCAGAAGACTAGCGGATACCTACAATGAGCAGTTCTTC,CASRRLADTYNEQFF,TRBD2,TRBV11-3,NA,TRBJ2-1
TGTGCCAGCAGCCAAGATCAAAGGGGTAACAATGAGCAGTTCTTC,CASSQDQRGNNEQFF,NA,TRBV4-2,few,TRBJ2-1
TGTGCCAGCAGCTTATTAGGCACAGATACGCAGTATTTT,CASSLLGTDTQYF,NA,TRBV7-3,NA,TRBJ2-3
TGTGCCTGGAGTGCCCTTCGTATAGGGGGAAATCAGCCCCAGCATTTT,CAWSALRIGGNQPQHF,NA,TRBV30,NA,TRBJ1-5
TGCAGCGTTAACCAGGGGGATAGCAATCAGCCCCAGCATTTT,CSVNQGDSNQPQHF,TRBD1,TRBV29-1,NA,TRBJ1-5
TGCGCCAGCAGCCAAGAGGGAGTTTTTTCAGATACGCAGTATTTT,CASSQEGVFSDTQYF,NA,TRBV4-1,NA,TRBJ2-3